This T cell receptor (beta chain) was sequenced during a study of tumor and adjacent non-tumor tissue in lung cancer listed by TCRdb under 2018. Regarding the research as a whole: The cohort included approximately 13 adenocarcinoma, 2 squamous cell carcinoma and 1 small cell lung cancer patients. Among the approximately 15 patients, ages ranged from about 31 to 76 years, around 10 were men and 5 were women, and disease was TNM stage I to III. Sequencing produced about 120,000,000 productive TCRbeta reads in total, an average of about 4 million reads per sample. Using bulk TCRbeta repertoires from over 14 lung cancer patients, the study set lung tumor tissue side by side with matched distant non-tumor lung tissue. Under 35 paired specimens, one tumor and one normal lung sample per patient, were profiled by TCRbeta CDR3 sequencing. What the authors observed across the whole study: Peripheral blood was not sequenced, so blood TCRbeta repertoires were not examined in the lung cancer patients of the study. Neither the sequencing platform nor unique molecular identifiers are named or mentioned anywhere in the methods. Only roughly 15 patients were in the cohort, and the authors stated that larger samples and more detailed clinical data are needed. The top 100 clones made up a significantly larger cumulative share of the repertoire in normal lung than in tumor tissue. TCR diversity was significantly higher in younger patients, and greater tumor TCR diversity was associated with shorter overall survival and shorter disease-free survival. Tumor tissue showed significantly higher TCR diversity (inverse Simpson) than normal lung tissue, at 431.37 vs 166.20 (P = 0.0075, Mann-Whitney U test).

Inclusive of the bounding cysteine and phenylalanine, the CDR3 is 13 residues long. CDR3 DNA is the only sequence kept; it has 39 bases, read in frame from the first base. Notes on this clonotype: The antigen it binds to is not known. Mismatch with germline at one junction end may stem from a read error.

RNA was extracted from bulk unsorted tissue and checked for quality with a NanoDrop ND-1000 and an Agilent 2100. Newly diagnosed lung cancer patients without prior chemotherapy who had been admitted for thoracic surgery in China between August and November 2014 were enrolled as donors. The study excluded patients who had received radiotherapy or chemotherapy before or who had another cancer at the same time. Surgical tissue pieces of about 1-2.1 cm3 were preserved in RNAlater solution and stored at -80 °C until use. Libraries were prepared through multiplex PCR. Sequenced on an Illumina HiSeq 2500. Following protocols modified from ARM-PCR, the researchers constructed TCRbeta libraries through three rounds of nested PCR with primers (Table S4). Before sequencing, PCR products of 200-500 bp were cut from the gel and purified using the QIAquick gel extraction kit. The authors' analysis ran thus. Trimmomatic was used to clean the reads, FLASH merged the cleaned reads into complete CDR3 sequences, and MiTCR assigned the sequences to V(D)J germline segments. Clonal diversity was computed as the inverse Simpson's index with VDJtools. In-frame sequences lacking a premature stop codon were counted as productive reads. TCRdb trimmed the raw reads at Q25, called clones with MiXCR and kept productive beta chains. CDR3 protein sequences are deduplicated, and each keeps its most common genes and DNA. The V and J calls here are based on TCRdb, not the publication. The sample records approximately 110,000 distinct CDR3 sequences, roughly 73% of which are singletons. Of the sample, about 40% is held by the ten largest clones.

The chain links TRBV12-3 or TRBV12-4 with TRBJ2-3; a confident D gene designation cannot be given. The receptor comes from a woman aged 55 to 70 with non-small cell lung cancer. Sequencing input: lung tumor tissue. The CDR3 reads CVTSLGRPDRQYF. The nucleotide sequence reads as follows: TGTGTCACCAGTTTGGGTAGGCCAGATAGGCAGTATTTT.